Shown below are 10 T cell receptor beta chains from a single sample sequenced in a study of T cell responses to AZD1222 COVID-19 vaccine. Data came from immunoSEQ multiplex PCR; TCRdb stores just in-frame clones and leaves some out. The top ten clones hold 7.1% of a sample with some 100,000 clones, approximately 90% of them seen once. The source material was peripheral blood, sampled 28 days after the second AZD1222 dose. The receptors stem from an adult who received the AZD1222 COVID-19 vaccine.

Here the CDR3 DNA reads TGTGCCAGCAGTTACTCCGGACACCTCGAGCAGTACTTC. Translated: CASSYSGHLEQYF. The chain has TRBV6-2 or TRBV6-3 and TRBJ2-7; D is perhaps TRBD1 (5 bases). The length of the CDR3 is 13 residues. V lost 0 bases, J lost 6 bases, and 9 bases lay in between. CDR1 MNHEY and CDR2 SVGEGT come from the germline V gene.

The chain employs TRBV7-2 and TRBJ1-5, with 9 bases that match TRBD1. Germline lookup yields CDR1 SGHTA and CDR2 FQGNSA. Unmatched junction bases numbered 3, after V lost 0 bases and J lost 6 bases. This CDR3 comprises 15 residues. Here the CDR3 reads CASSLAWTGVQPQHF. The CDR3 DNA is TGTGCCAGCAGCTTAGCGTGGACAGGGGTTCAGCCCCAGCATTTT.

The chain links TRBV28 to TRBJ2-5; TRBD2 matches at 9 bases. Germline-derived CDR1 and CDR2 are MDHEN and SYDVKM. The CDR3 loop spans 14 amino acids. The junction had 11 bases not matched to a gene; V was cut back by 6 bases and J by 9 bases. The CDR3 loop is CASSPASGIISQYF. The CDR3 nucleotides read TGTGCCAGCAGCCCAGCTAGCGGGATAATTTCCCAGTACTTC.

The chain recombines TRBV6-5 with TRBJ1-1; D call uncertain. The germline V gene encodes CDR1 MNHEY and CDR2 SVGAGI. This CDR3 has 15 residues. The V end was cut by 2 bases, the J end by 6 bases, with 16 bases between. CDR3 nucleotide sequence: TGTGCCAGCAGTTACCGAGGACCACCCGGAGCTGAAGCTTTCTTT. It encodes CASSYRGPPGAEAFF.

J is TRBJ1-5 and V is TRBV9; 10 nucleotides align to TRBD1. V was clipped by 0 bases and J by 4 bases; unmatched bases: 1. The CDR3 is 15 residues long. Per germline, CDR1 SGDLS and CDR2 YYNGEE. The CDR3 sequence is CASSVGDRGNQPQHF. CDR3 nucleotides: TGTGCCAGCAGCGTAGGGGACAGGGGAAATCAGCCCCAGCATTTT.

This rearrangement joins TRBV7-9 to TRBJ1-1; a weak D match, TRBD1 (5 bases). Germline V gene lookup returns CDR1 SEHNR and CDR2 FQNEAQ (reference sequence). The CDR3 has 12 amino acids. V lost 5 bases to trimming and J lost 10 bases, with 14 bases between them. In DNA form, the CDR3 reads TGTGCCAGCAGCCCCCGGGGGGGGAGAGCTTTCTTT. Encoded protein: CASSPRGGRAFF.

This chain links TRBV10-3 with TRBJ2-3; TRBD2 might be the D (6 bases). V shed 2 bases and J shed 2 bases, with 8 bases lying between them. CDR3 size: 14 residues. The germline CDR1 and CDR2 sequences are ENHRY and SYGVKD. The CDR3 region is CAISELANTDTQYF. The DNA for the CDR3 is TGTGCCATCAGTGAGCTAGCGAACACAGATACGCAGTATTTT.

The V gene is TRBV7-2, the J gene TRBJ2-4; the D gene is possibly TRBD1 (8 bases). CDR1 is SGHTA, CDR2 FQGNSA, per germline. The CDR3 has 14 amino acids. V was cut by 5 bases and J by 6 bases, with 14 bases left in between. This chain's CDR3 is CASSEQGGVNIQYF. The CDR3 DNA reads as TGTGCCAGCAGCGAACAGGGGGGGGTAAACATTCAGTACTTC.

DNA of the CDR3: TGTGCCAGCAGACAAGGGACTAGCGATGAAGAGACCCAGTACTTC. Translated, it gives CASRQGTSDEETQYF. The V gene is TRBV5-6, the J gene TRBJ2-5; 10 bases are shared with TRBD2. The CDR3 spans 15 residues. Per germline, CDR1 SGHDT and CDR2 YYEEEE. J lost 3 bases, V lost 5 bases, and 7 bases had no gene match.

A remark on this clone: The sample carries other DNA sequences with the same CDR3. The V call is TRBV7-9, the J call TRBJ2-7; D gene uncertain. Germline CDR1 reads SEHNR; CDR2 reads FQNEAQ (reference sequence). Trimming shortened V by 5 bases and J by 0 bases, and 11 bases separated the two germline ends. This CDR3 comprises 14 residues. The CDR3 sequence: CASSPPQVSYEQYF. The CDR3 bases are TGTGCCAGCAGCCCCCCACAAGTCTCCTACGAGCAGTACTTC.